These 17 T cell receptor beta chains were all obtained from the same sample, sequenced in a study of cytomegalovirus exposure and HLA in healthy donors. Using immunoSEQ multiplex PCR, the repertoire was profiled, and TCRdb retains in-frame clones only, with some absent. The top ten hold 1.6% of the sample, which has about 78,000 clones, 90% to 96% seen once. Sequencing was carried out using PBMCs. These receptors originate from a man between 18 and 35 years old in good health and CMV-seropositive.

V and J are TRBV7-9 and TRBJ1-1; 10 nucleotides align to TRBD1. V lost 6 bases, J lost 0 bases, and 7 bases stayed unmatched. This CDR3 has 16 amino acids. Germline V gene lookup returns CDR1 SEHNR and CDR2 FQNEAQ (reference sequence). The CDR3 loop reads CASRPGGQGMNTEAFF. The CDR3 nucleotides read TGTGCCAGCAGGCCAGGGGGACAGGGGATGAACACTGAAGCTTTCTTT.

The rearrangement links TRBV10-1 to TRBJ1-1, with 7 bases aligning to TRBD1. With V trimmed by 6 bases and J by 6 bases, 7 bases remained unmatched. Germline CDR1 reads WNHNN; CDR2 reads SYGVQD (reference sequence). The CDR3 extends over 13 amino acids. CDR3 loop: CASSDRAGAEAFF. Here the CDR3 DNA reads TGCGCCAGCAGCGACAGGGCAGGAGCTGAAGCTTTCTTT.

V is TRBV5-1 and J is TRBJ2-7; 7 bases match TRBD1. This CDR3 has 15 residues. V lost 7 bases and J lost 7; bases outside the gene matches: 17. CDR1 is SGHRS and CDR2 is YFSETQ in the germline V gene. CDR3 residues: CASQPALDRVGEQYF. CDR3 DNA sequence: TGCGCCAGCCAGCCCGCACTTGACAGGGTGGGGGAGCAGTACTTC. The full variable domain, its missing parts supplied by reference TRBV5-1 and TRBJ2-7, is KAGVTQTPRYLIKTRGQQVTLSCSPISGHRSVSWYQQTPGQGLQFLFEYFSETQRNKGNFPGRFSGRQFSNSRSEMNVSTLELGDSALYLCASQPALDRVGEQYFGPGTRLTVT.

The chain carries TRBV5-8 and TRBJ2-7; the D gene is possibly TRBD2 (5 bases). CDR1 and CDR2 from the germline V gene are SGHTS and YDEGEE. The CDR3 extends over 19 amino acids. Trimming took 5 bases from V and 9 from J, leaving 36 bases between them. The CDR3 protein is CASREGLNPGPAGPLGQYF. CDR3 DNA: TGTGCCAGCAGAGAAGGCCTAAACCCGGGCCCCGCGGGCCCCTTAGGGCAGTACTTC.

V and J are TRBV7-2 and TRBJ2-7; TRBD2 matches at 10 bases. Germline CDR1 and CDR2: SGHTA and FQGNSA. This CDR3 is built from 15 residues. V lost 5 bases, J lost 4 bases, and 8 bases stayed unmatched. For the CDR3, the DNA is TGTGCCAGCAGCCCAGGGCCTAGCGGGAGTTACGAGCAGTACTTC. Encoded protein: CASSPGPSGSYEQYF.

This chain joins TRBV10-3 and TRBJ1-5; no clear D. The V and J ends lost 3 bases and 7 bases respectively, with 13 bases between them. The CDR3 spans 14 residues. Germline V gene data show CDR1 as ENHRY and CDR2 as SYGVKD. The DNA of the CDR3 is TGTGCCATCAGTGATGGTATGCTACGGCAGCCCCAGCATTTT. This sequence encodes CAISDGMLRQPQHF.

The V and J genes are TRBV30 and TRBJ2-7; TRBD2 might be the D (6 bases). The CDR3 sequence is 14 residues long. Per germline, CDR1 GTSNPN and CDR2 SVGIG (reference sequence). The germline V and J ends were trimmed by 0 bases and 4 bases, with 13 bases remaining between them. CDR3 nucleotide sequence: TGTGCCTGGAGTGTTTCAGGCGGGGAATACGAGCAGTACTTC. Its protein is CAWSVSGGEYEQYF. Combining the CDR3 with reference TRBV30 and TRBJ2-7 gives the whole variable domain SQTIHQWPATLVQPVGSPLSLECTVEGTSNPNLYWYRQAAGRGLQLLFYSVGIGQISSEVPQNLSASRPQDRQFILSSKKLLLSDSGFYLCAWSVSGGEYEQYFGPGTRLTVT.

The CDR3: CASSLGSVNTEAFF. The CDR3 DNA follows: TGTGCCAGCAGCTTAGGATCAGTAAACACTGAAGCTTTCTTT. The chain links TRBV7-9 to TRBJ1-1; D unresolved. CDR1 SEHNR and CDR2 FQNEAQ come from the germline V gene (reference sequence). Trimming stripped 1 base from V and 2 bases from J, with 8 bases between. CDR3 length: 14 amino acids.

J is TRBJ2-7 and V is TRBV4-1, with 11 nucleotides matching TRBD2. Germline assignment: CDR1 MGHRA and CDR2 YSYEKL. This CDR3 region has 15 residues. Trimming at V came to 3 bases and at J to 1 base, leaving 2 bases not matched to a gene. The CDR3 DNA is TGCGCCAGCAGCCACACTAGCGGGGGATCCTACGAGCAGTACTTC. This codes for CASSHTSGGSYEQYF.

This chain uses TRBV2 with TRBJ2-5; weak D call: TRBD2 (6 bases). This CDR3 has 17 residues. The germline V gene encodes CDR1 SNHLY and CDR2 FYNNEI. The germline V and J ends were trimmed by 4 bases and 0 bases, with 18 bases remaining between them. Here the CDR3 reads CASSGGVGGLDQETQYF. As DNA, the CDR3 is TGTGCCAGCAGTGGGGGGGTTGGCGGGCTAGACCAAGAGACCCAGTACTTC.

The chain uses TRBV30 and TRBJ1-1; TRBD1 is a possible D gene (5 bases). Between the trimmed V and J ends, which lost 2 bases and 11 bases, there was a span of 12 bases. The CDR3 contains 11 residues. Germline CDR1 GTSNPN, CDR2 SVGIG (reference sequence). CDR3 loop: CAWSPLRVAFF. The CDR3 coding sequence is TGTGCCTGGAGTCCCCTCAGGGTGGCTTTCTTT.

The CDR3 DNA is TGTGCCAGCAGCTTGGGCAGGGCGGATACGCAGTATTTT. As protein: CASSLGRADTQYF. This chain uses TRBV5-4 with TRBJ2-3, with a weak D call TRBD1 (5 bases). CDR1 and CDR2 from the germline V gene are SGHNT and YYREEE (reference sequence). The CDR3 consists of 13 residues. The ends were cut back, 0 bases at V and 6 bases at J, with 8 bases in the middle.

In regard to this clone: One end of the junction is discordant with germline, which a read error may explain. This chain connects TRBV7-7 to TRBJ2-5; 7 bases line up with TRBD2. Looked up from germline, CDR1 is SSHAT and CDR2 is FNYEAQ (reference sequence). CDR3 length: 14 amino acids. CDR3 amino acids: CASSLGGEGETQYF. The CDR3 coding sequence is TGTGCTAGCAGCTTGGGAGGGGAGGGAGAGACCCAGTACTTC.

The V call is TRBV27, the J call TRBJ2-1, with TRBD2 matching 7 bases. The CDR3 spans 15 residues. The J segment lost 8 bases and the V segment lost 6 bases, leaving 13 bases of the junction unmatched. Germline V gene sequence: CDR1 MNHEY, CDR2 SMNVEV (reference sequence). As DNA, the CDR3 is TGTGCCAGCAGCTTAGGGAGGGTGGGTGGGGATGAGCAGTTCTTC. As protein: CASSLGRVGGDEQFF.

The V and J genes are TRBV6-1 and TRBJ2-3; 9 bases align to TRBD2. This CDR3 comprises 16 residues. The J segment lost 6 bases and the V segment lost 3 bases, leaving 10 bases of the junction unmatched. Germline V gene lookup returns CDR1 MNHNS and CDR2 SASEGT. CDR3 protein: CASSDASGRRWDTQYF. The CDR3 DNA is TGTGCCAGCAGTGACGCCAGCGGGAGGCGATGGGATACGCAGTATTTT.

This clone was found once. The DNA of the CDR3 is TGTGCCTGGAGCAGGGGGACTAGCGGTGCCTACGAGCAGTACTTC. It is translated as CAWSRGTSGAYEQYF. The chain has TRBV30 and TRBJ2-7; TRBD2 matches 11 bases. This CDR3 is 15 amino acids long. J gave up 2 bases and V 3 bases, and 6 bases lay outside the gene matches. Germline V gene lookup returns CDR1 GTSNPN and CDR2 SVGIG (reference sequence).

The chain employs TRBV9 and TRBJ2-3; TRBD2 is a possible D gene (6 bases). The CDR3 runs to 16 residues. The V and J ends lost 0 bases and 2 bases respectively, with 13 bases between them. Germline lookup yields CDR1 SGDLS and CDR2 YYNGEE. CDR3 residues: CASSVEIADPTDTQYF. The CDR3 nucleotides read TGTGCCAGCAGCGTAGAAATAGCGGACCCCACAGATACGCAGTATTTT. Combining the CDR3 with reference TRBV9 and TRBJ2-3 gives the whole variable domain DSGVTQTPKHLITATGQRVTLRCSPRSGDLSVYWYQQSLDQGLQFLIQYYNGEERAKGNILERFSAQQFPDLHSELNLSSLELGDSALYFCASSVEIADPTDTQYFGPGTRLTVL.